These 31 T cell receptor beta chains were all obtained from the same sample, sequenced in a study of blood T cell repertoires in COVID-19. The table came from immunoSEQ multiplex PCR; TCRdb's copy has only in-frame clones and leaves some out. The sample shows around 200,000 clones, around 83% of them seen only once. Sequencing was carried out using peripheral blood. The receptors here all came from a woman in her thirties or forties with acute or convalescent COVID-19.

This chain links TRBV5-6 with TRBJ2-3, with D possibly matching TRBD2 (5 bases). This CDR3 spans 14 amino acids. Trimming took off 2 bases at V and 5 bases at J, with 12 bases between the two ends. The germline CDR1 and CDR2 sequences are SGHDT and YYEEEE. CDR3 residues: CASSFNGVQDTQYF. For the CDR3, the DNA is TGTGCCAGCAGCTTTAACGGGGTTCAAGATACGCAGTATTTT.

This clone showed up just a few times. The genes are TRBV27 and TRBJ2-7; TRBD2 matches 9 bases. Germline trimming cut 5 bases from V and 5 bases from J; bases unmatched to any gene: 7. Germline CDR1 reads MNHEY; CDR2 reads SMNVEV (reference sequence). The CDR3 spans 14 residues. The CDR3 loop reads CASSALAGGNEQYF. The CDR3 nucleotides read TGTGCCAGCAGTGCACTAGCGGGTGGAAACGAGCAGTACTTC.

CDR3 DNA: TGCGCCAGCAGCTCAGACAGCCCAATCTCCTACAATGAGCAGTTCTTC. Its protein product is CASSSDSPISYNEQFF. The rearrangement uses TRBV5-1 and TRBJ2-1; D perhaps matches TRBD1 (5 bases). Germline values: CDR1 SGHRS, CDR2 YFSETQ. The CDR3 extends over 16 amino acids. Deletions cut 3 bases from V and 0 bases from J, with 13 bases between.

This clone occurred a few times. The chain combines TRBV30 with TRBJ1-5, with a possible D match to TRBD1 (5 bases). This CDR3 spans 17 amino acids. Germline V lookup: CDR1 GTSNPN, CDR2 SVGIG (reference sequence). Deletions cut 0 bases from V and 4 bases from J, with 19 bases between. The CDR3 is CAWSVSAGVGANQPQHF. CDR3 DNA sequence: TGTGCCTGGAGTGTATCCGCGGGGGTTGGGGCAAATCAGCCCCAGCATTTT. The variable domain in full, with the rest retrieved from reference TRBV30 and TRBJ1-5, is SQTIHQWPATLVQPVGSPLSLECTVEGTSNPNLYWYRQAAGRGLQLLFYSVGIGQISSEVPQNLSASRPQDRQFILSSKKLLLSDSGFYLCAWSVSAGVGANQPQHFGDGTRLSIL.

This chain connects TRBV18 to TRBJ2-7; D remains ambiguous. V lost 3 bases and J 10 bases, leaving 19 bases between the germline ends. Germline V lookup: CDR1 KGHSH, CDR2 LQKENI. This CDR3 has 14 amino acids. In nucleotides, the CDR3 is TGTGCCAGCTCACCCCACCCCCCCCTAGAAGAACAGTACTTC. The encoded protein is CASSPHPPLEEQYF.

The chain joins TRBV13 to TRBJ2-5; D possibly corresponds to TRBD1 (5 bases). Germline V gives CDR1 PRHDT, CDR2 FYEKMQ (reference sequence). V was clipped by 6 bases and J by 2 bases, with 10 bases between them. This CDR3 is built from 13 residues. The CDR3 DNA reads TGTGCCAGCAGATCTAGGGGACAAGAGACCCAGTACTTC. It translates to CASRSRGQETQYF.

The chain combines TRBV5-4 with TRBJ1-4, with 9 bases lining up with TRBD1. The germline gives CDR1 SGHNT, CDR2 YYREEE (reference sequence). J lost 2 bases, V lost 3 bases, and 5 bases had no gene match. CDR3 size: 16 residues. This CDR3 is CASSSQGATTNEKLFF. CDR3 in DNA: TGTGCCAGCAGCTCACAGGGGGCGACGACTAATGAAAAACTGTTTTTT.

V and J are TRBV10-2 and TRBJ1-2, with 12 nucleotides matching TRBD1. Per the germline V gene, CDR1 is WSHSY and CDR2 is SAAADI. V shed 6 bases, J shed 6 bases, and the junction held 5 bases outside the gene matches. This CDR3 has 14 residues. CDR3 in amino acids: CASRGQGARNGYTF. The CDR3 DNA reads as TGCGCCAGCAGGGGACAGGGGGCTAGGAATGGCTACACCTTC.

The gene calls are TRBV28 and TRBJ1-3; TRBD1 matches at 10 bases. The germline gives CDR1 MDHEN, CDR2 SYDVKM. The V and J ends lost 4 bases and 1 base, in that order; junction bases with no gene match: 4. There are 16 residues in the CDR3. CDR3 bases: TGTGCCAGCAGTTCCCCGGGACAGGGGTCTGGAAACACCATATATTTT. Translation: CASSSPGQGSGNTIYF.

J is TRBJ2-7 and V is TRBV7-2, with 8 bases identical to TRBD2. V shed 1 base, J shed 6 bases, and the junction held 5 bases outside the gene matches. Germline CDR1 is SGHTA and CDR2 is FQGNSA. CDR3 size: 14 residues. CDR3 coding DNA: TGTGCCAGCAGCTTAGGCGGGGGGCCAGGCGAGCAGTACTTC. Protein sequence: CASSLGGGPGEQYF.

As regards this clone: Other DNA variants within this sample encode the same CDR3. The chain employs TRBV29-1 and TRBJ1-1, with D perhaps matching TRBD1 (5 bases). The CDR3 has 11 residues. CDR1 is SQVTM, CDR2 ANQGSEA, per germline. The ends were cut back, 4 bases at V and 3 bases at J, with 6 bases in the middle. CDR3 bases: TGCAGCGTTGGGGGGGACACTGAAGCTTTCTTT. Amino acid sequence: CSVGGDTEAFF. Full variable domain (missing parts from reference TRBV29-1 and TRBJ1-1): SAVISQKPSRDICQRGTSLTIQCQVDSQVTMMFWYRQQPGQSLTLIATANQGSEATYESGFVIDKFPISRPNLTFSTLTVSNMSPEDSSIYLCSVGGDTEAFFGQGTRLTVV.

This chain joins TRBV30 and TRBJ2-1; possible D gene TRBD1, 5 bases. Germline CDR1 and CDR2: GTSNPN and SVGIG (reference sequence). V lost 0 bases and J lost 8, with 8 bases in between. CDR3 length equals 12 residues. In DNA form, the CDR3 reads TGTGCCTGGAGTGTTTTGGGGCATGAGCAGTTCTTC. Amino acid sequence: CAWSVLGHEQFF.

This clone has only a few counts. The chain uses TRBV7-2 and TRBJ1-5; tentatively, D is TRBD1 (5 bases). CDR1 SGHTA and CDR2 FQGNSA come from the germline V gene. The V gene lost 1 base and the J gene lost 5 bases, with 12 bases spanning the gap. The CDR3 has 15 amino acids. The CDR3 DNA reads as TGTGCCAGCAGCTTAGTTAAGGGGTTCGATCAGCCCCAGCATTTT. Amino acid sequence: CASSLVKGFDQPQHF.

The chain employs TRBV10-3 and TRBJ2-3, with 10 nucleotides matching TRBD1. Germline CDR1 ENHRY, CDR2 SYGVKD. The junction had 6 bases not matched to a gene; V was cut back by 8 bases and J by 4 bases. This CDR3 comprises 14 residues. The CDR3 sequence: CAIGGQGSSDTQYF. The CDR3 DNA reads TGTGCCATCGGGGGACAGGGGTCATCAGATACGCAGTATTTT.

The chain is built from TRBV5-1 and TRBJ2-3, with D possibly TRBD1 on 6 matching bases. Germline loops: CDR1 SGHRS, CDR2 YFSETQ. V gave up 3 bases and J gave up 4 bases, with 12 bases separating them. There are 14 residues in the CDR3. The CDR3 DNA is TGCGCCAGCAGCTCCCTACAGGGAGCAGATACGCAGTATTTT. Protein product: CASSSLQGADTQYF.

The chain links TRBV19 to TRBJ1-1, with 7 bases fitting TRBD1. There are 13 residues in the CDR3. Looked up from germline, CDR1 is LNHDA and CDR2 is SQIVND (reference sequence). The J segment lost 5 bases and the V segment lost 4 bases, leaving 4 bases of the junction unmatched. In DNA, the CDR3 is TGTGCCAGTAGTACAAAGGGGGCAACTGAAGCTTTCTTT. Translation gives CASSTKGATEAFF. The full variable domain, in which reference TRBV19 and TRBJ1-1 provide the parts outside the CDR3, is DGGITQSPKYLFRKEGQNVTLSCEQNLNHDAMYWYRQDPGQGLRLIYYSQIVNDFQKGDIAEGYSVSREKKESFPLTVTSAQKNPTAFYLCASSTKGATEAFFGQGTRLTVV.

The chain uses TRBV19 and TRBJ1-1; D remains unclear. Germline V lookup: CDR1 LNHDA, CDR2 SQIVND (reference sequence). The CDR3 sequence is 13 residues long. Deletions cut 5 bases from V and 8 bases from J, with 15 bases between. CDR3 sequence reads: CASSWALGKEAFF. The DNA for the CDR3 is TGTGCCAGTAGTTGGGCTTTGGGCAAAGAAGCTTTCTTT.

The chain combines TRBV4-1 with TRBJ2-7; D not certain. The length of the CDR3 is 13 residues. CDR1 and CDR2 from the germline V gene are MGHRA and YSYEKL. Between the trimmed V and J ends, which lost 1 base and 6 bases, there was a span of 10 bases. This CDR3 is CASSQVLASEQYF. CDR3 nucleotides: TGCGCCAGCAGCCAAGTTCTGGCTAGCGAGCAGTACTTC.

This clone was seen only once. V and J are TRBV11-2 and TRBJ2-2; 10 nucleotides line up with TRBD1. The CDR3 has 18 residues. Germline V lookup: CDR1 SGHAT, CDR2 FQNNGV. J was trimmed by 0 bases and V by 3 bases; bases with no gene match: 7. The CDR3, as DNA: TGTGCCAGCAGCTTCAATCTGGACAGGGGGTCGAACACCGGGGAGCTGTTTTTT. As protein: CASSFNLDRGSNTGELFF.

The chain combines TRBV9 with TRBJ1-5; D may be TRBD1 (6 bases). The V end lost 0 bases, the J end lost 7 bases, and 14 bases lay between the germline ends. CDR3 size: 15 residues. Germline lookup yields CDR1 SGDLS and CDR2 YYNGEE. CDR3 coding DNA: TGTGCCAGCAGCGTAGGAGGGGGAAGCGGACAGCCCCAGCATTTT. This encodes CASSVGGGSGQPQHF. The full variable domain, with the rest looked up from reference TRBV9 and TRBJ1-5, is DSGVTQTPKHLITATGQRVTLRCSPRSGDLSVYWYQQSLDQGLQFLIQYYNGEERAKGNILERFSAQQFPDLHSELNLSSLELGDSALYFCASSVGGGSGQPQHFGDGTRLSIL.

The J gene is TRBJ2-5, the V gene TRBV7-9; the D is unclear. The CDR3 is 15 amino acids. CDR1 is SEHNR, CDR2 FQNEAQ, per germline (reference sequence). Between the trimmed V and J ends, which lost 6 bases and 3 bases, there was a span of 17 bases. The CDR3 protein is CASSLRFKGEETQYF. Here the CDR3 DNA reads TGTGCCAGCAGTCTCAGATTTAAAGGAGAAGAGACCCAGTACTTC.

The chain combines TRBV24-1 with TRBJ2-1, with D possibly being TRBD2 (5 bases). V lost 1 base to trimming and J lost 0 bases, with 9 bases between them. The CDR3 length is 16 residues. The germline CDR1 and CDR2 sequences are KGHDR and SFDVKD. CDR3 in amino acids: CATSDFPGSSYNEQFF. As DNA, the CDR3 is TGTGCCACCAGTGATTTCCCGGGGAGCTCCTACAATGAGCAGTTCTTC.

The CDR3 sequence is CASKRSQQETQYF. The CDR3 nucleotides read TGTGCCAGCAAAAGGAGTCAGCAAGAGACCCAGTACTTC. This chain connects TRBV2 to TRBJ2-5; no clear D. The CDR3 is 13 residues long. Germline V gene sequence: CDR1 SNHLY, CDR2 FYNNEI. The ends were cut back, 7 bases at V and 2 bases at J, with 11 bases in the middle.

The chain employs TRBV29-1 and TRBJ2-3, with 8 bases lining up with TRBD2. CDR3 length equals 14 residues. CDR1 is SQVTM, CDR2 ANQGSEA, per germline. After removal of 8 bases from V and 3 bases from J, the junction contained 10 bases not matched to a gene. The CDR3 DNA sequence: TGCAGCTCCGCAAGCGGGGGCCCTACAGATACGCAGTATTTT. This translates into CSSASGGPTDTQYF.

The chain is built from TRBV27 and TRBJ2-7; D is uncertain. Trimming pared 2 bases from V and 3 bases from J, leaving 17 bases between. The CDR3 consists of 16 residues. In germline, CDR1 is MNHEY, CDR2 SMNVEV (reference sequence). The CDR3 region is CASSLMSPISYYEQYF. DNA for the CDR3: TGTGCCAGCAGTTTAATGTCTCCTATATCTTACTACGAGCAGTACTTC.

This chain uses TRBV3-1 (or the pseudogene TRBV3-2) with TRBJ2-2; perhaps TRBD2 as D (6 bases). The germline V gene has CDR1 LGHDT and CDR2 YNNKEL (reference sequence). CDR3 length equals 15 residues. V was cut by 5 bases and J by 5 bases, with 15 bases left in between. The CDR3 sequence: CASSVSPLATGELFF. In nucleotides, the CDR3 is TGTGCCAGCAGCGTAAGCCCACTAGCAACCGGGGAGCTGTTTTTT.

The chain uses TRBV30 and TRBJ1-4, with 7 bases that match TRBD1. Germline V gives CDR1 GTSNPN, CDR2 SVGIG (reference sequence). The CDR3 totals 15 residues. The V gene end was trimmed by 3 bases and the J gene end by 4 bases; junction bases not matched to a gene: 8. Written as DNA, the CDR3 is TGTGCCTGGAGCCACATGACAGGGCTTAATGAAAAACTGTTTTTT. As protein: CAWSHMTGLNEKLFF.

The chain is built from TRBV28 and TRBJ2-3; possible D gene TRBD1, 5 bases. Per the germline V gene, CDR1 is MDHEN and CDR2 is SYDVKM. The CDR3 loop spans 16 amino acids. The V end was cut by 2 bases, the J end by 1 base, with 13 bases between. CDR3 region: CASSLHRSLGTDTQYF. For the CDR3, the DNA is TGTGCCAGCAGTTTACACAGGTCCCTCGGCACAGATACGCAGTATTTT.

The CDR3 here is CASSPNSGGGAGEQFF. CDR3 bases: TGTGCCAGCAGCCCCAATTCAGGCGGGGGGGCGGGCGAGCAGTTCTTC. The genes are TRBV4-2 and TRBJ2-1, with 9 bases aligning to TRBD2. CDR1 and CDR2 (germline): LGHNA, YNFKEQ. V shed 4 bases and J 10 bases; nucleotides not matched to a gene: 14. The CDR3 runs 16 residues.

This chain uses TRBV3-1 (or the pseudogene TRBV3-2) with TRBJ2-5, with TRBD2 identical over 8 bases. The V segment lost 4 bases and the J segment 5 bases; nucleotides outside the gene matches: 6. This CDR3 spans 14 amino acids. Germline V gene data show CDR1 as LGHDT and CDR2 as YNNKEL (reference sequence). CDR3 sequence: CASSPSGGIETQYF. CDR3 coding DNA: TGTGCCAGCAGCCCATCGGGAGGGATTGAGACCCAGTACTTC.

This chain joins TRBV5-1 and TRBJ1-4, with D possibly TRBD1 on 5 matching bases. Trimming took 0 bases from V and 2 from J, leaving 8 bases between them. Germline V gene lookup returns CDR1 SGHRS and CDR2 YFSETQ. The CDR3 has 15 amino acids. The CDR3, as DNA: TGCGCCAGCAGCTTGGTGTGGGGCACTAATGAAAAACTGTTTTTT. Its translation is CASSLVWGTNEKLFF.